Sequencing of this TCR beta chain was carried out in a study of T cell responses to AZD1222 COVID-19 vaccine. V lost 7 bases and J lost 2; bases outside the gene matches: 8. The CDR3 runs 14 residues. Germline V gene data show CDR1 as MDHEN and CDR2 as SYDVKM. Clones were read by immunoSEQ multiplex PCR, and TCRdb kept only the in-frame ones, dropping some. The table records 100,000 to 150,000 clones, around 83% of them present only once. Comments on this clone: No antigen is known for it.

Study outcomes and limitations: Seropositive AZD1222 recipients at baseline numbered only five or six.

The clonotype originates from an adult who received the AZD1222 COVID-19 vaccine. Sample: peripheral blood, taken 28 days after the second AZD1222 dose. The genes are TRBV28 and TRBJ2-7; TRBD1 agrees at 7 bases. The CDR3 spells CASTSPGQTYEQYF. CDR3 DNA sequence: TGTGCCAGCACCTCACCGGGACAGACCTACGAGCAGTACTTC.